This TCR beta chain was documented in a study of Graves' ophthalmopathy and Graves' hyperthyroidism. This CDR3 has 13 residues. Germline V gives CDR1 KGHDR, CDR2 SFDVKD. V dropped 8 bases and J dropped 2 bases, with 11 bases sitting between them. In its sample, this clonotype was seen a few times. TCR beta CDR3 amplification used RNA transcripts. First-round RT-PCR used HTBI primers; second-round multiplex PCR followed. Each CDR3 protein is one row after TCRdb ran MiXCR on the multiplex PCR reads. The sample has about 220,000 distinct CDR3 sequences, around a fifth seen once. This rearrangement joins TRBV24-1 to TRBJ2-5; maybe TRBD2 (6 bases). The clonotype originates from a woman aged 45 to 65 with Graves' ophthalmopathy. The source material was peripheral blood. DNA for the CDR3: TGTGCCACCAAGGAGGGAGGACAAGAGACCCAGTACTTC. Translating it yields CATKEGGQETQYF.